What follows are 19 T cell receptor beta chains derived from one specimen sequenced in a study of early T cells in non-severe SARS-CoV-2 infection. TCRdb ran MiXCR on the 5' RACE reads and lists one entry per CDR3 protein. This sample has 40,000 to 55,000 distinct CDR3 sequences, with 6.5% to 9.5% found just once. The sequencing input was whole blood. Every receptor here comes from an adult who was a healthcare worker with PCR-confirmed SARS-CoV-2 infection or an uninfected control (not recorded which).

The chain links TRBV7-6 to TRBJ2-3, with D possibly being TRBD1 (5 bases). Germline loops: CDR1 SGHVS, CDR2 FNYEAQ. Between the trimmed V and J ends, which lost 1 base and 5 bases, there was a span of 13 bases. The length of the CDR3 is 15 residues. CDR3 residues: CASSLDGATGDTQYF. The CDR3 DNA reads TGTGCCAGCAGCTTAGATGGGGCCACGGGAGATACGCAGTATTTT.

This clonotype was found many times. The rearrangement links TRBV28 to TRBJ1-1; D remains ambiguous. The CDR3 loop spans 15 amino acids. Germline CDR1 and CDR2: MDHEN and SYDVKM. Trimming stripped 8 bases from V and 0 bases from J, with 16 bases between. The CDR3 reads CASRTPLSVNTEAFF. The CDR3 DNA reads as TGTGCCAGCCGCACCCCGCTCAGTGTGAACACTGAAGCTTTCTTT.

In this sample, this clonotype turned up a few times. This chain uses TRBV6-6 with TRBJ2-5; TRBD2 matches at 8 bases. Germline V lookup: CDR1 MNHNY, CDR2 SVGAGI (reference sequence). The CDR3 is 12 residues long. V shed 5 bases, J shed 5 bases, and the junction held 1 base outside the gene matches. The CDR3 sequence: CASSPGGETQYF. The CDR3, as DNA: TGTGCCAGCAGTCCGGGAGGGGAGACCCAGTACTTC.

This clonotype was detected ten times or more. The gene calls are TRBV6-6 and TRBJ1-1, with a tentative D call TRBD1 (6 bases). The V end was cut by 2 bases, the J end by 7 bases, with 11 bases between. Germline CDR1 is MNHNY and CDR2 is SVGAGI (reference sequence). The length of the CDR3 is 13 residues. The CDR3 sequence is CASSYGGAVEAFF. As DNA, the CDR3 is TGTGCCAGCAGTTACGGGGGGGCGGTTGAAGCTTTCTTT.

This clonotype was counted ten times or more. This rearrangement joins TRBV25-1 to TRBJ2-7; 7 nucleotides match TRBD1. CDR1 is MGHDK and CDR2 is SYGVNS in the germline V gene. J was trimmed by 2 bases and V by 6 bases; bases with no gene match: 13. There are 16 residues in the CDR3. The CDR3 protein is CASRPRQGTKTYEQYF. CDR3 DNA sequence: TGTGCCAGCAGACCACGACAGGGCACAAAGACCTACGAGCAGTACTTC.

This clonotype was found many times. The V call is TRBV3-1, the J call TRBJ1-5; D is unclear. The V end was cut by 2 bases, the J end by 6 bases, with 8 bases between. The CDR3 spans 13 residues. In germline, CDR1 is LGHDT, CDR2 YNNKEL (reference sequence). The CDR3 loop is CASSQNSGQPQHF. The CDR3 DNA reads TGTGCCAGCAGCCAAAATAGTGGTCAGCCCCAGCATTTT.

The V call is TRBV5-1, the J call TRBJ1-4, with D maybe TRBD1 (5 bases). The length of the CDR3 is 15 residues. V was pared by 4 bases and J by 3 bases, with 13 bases between. CDR1 and CDR2 (germline): SGHRS, YFSETQ. This CDR3 is CASSGLTASNEKLFF. The CDR3 nucleotides read TGCGCCAGCAGCGGACTGACAGCATCTAATGAAAAACTGTTTTTT.

In this sample, this clonotype turned up many times. The V gene is TRBV12-3 or TRBV12-4, the J gene TRBJ1-1; D unresolved. With 3 bases removed from V and 0 bases from J, the gap between germline ends came to 11 bases. This CDR3 region has 15 residues. The CDR3 spells CASSLTPVMNTEAFF. The CDR3 bases are TGTGCCAGCAGTTTGACCCCCGTGATGAACACTGAAGCTTTCTTT.

This clonotype occurred many times. The chain recombines TRBV3-1 with TRBJ1-6; TRBD1 matches 7 bases. CDR1 LGHDT and CDR2 YNNKEL come from the germline V gene (reference sequence). The CDR3 sequence is 14 residues long. The trim removed 4 bases at V and 10 bases at J, leaving 7 bases unmatched. The CDR3 sequence: CASSPTGRGSPLHF. The CDR3 nucleotides are TGTGCCAGCAGCCCGACAGGGAGAGGATCACCCCTCCACTTT. Full variable domain (rest looked up from reference TRBV3-1 and TRBJ1-6): DTAVSQTPKYLVTQMGNDKSIKCEQNLGHDTMYWYKQDSKKFLKIMFSYNNKELIINETVPNRFSPKSPDKAHLNLHINSLELGDSAVYFCASSPTGRGSPLHFGNGTRLTVT.

This clonotype was counted many times. This sequence joins TRBV27 and TRBJ1-5; a possible D gene is TRBD1 (6 bases). With 5 bases removed from V and 4 bases from J, the gap between germline ends came to 15 bases. This CDR3 spans 15 amino acids. Germline V gene sequence: CDR1 MNHEY, CDR2 SMNVEV (reference sequence). CDR3: CASSPTGTTNQPQHF. The CDR3 bases are TGTGCCAGCAGTCCAACAGGGACCACTAATCAGCCCCAGCATTTT.

The chain employs TRBV29-1 and TRBJ2-7, with 10 bases that match TRBD1. Per the germline V gene, CDR1 is SQVTM and CDR2 is ANQGSEA. Trimming at V came to 6 bases and at J to 4 bases, leaving 6 bases not matched to a gene. CDR3 length: 13 amino acids. In nucleotides, the CDR3 is TGCAGCGTCTCCGGGACAGGGGTATACGAGCAGTACTTC. Translating it yields CSVSGTGVYEQYF.

This clonotype was found many times. V and J are TRBV30 and TRBJ1-5, with 7 bases matching TRBD1. Germline V lookup: CDR1 GTSNPN, CDR2 SVGIG (reference sequence). The trim removed 5 bases at V and 2 bases at J, leaving 0 bases unmatched. The CDR3 runs 12 residues. CDR3 in amino acids: CAWGQGNQPQHF. Written as DNA, the CDR3 is TGTGCCTGGGGACAGGGCAATCAGCCCCAGCATTTT. Together with reference TRBV30 and TRBJ1-5, the CDR3 gives the full variable domain: SQTIHQWPATLVQPVGSPLSLECTVEGTSNPNLYWYRQAAGRGLQLLFYSVGIGQISSEVPQNLSASRPQDRQFILSSKKLLLSDSGFYLCAWGQGNQPQHFGDGTRLSIL.

This clonotype was seen at least ten times. The genes are TRBV3-1 and TRBJ1-1; D is ambiguous. Deletions cut 1 base from V and 6 bases from J, with 9 bases between. The CDR3 loop spans 13 amino acids. Germline assignment: CDR1 LGHDT and CDR2 YNNKEL (reference sequence). In DNA, the CDR3 is TGTGCCAGCAGCCAAGGCTCACCAGCTGAAGCTTTCTTT. This gives the protein CASSQGSPAEAFF. The full variable domain, with the rest looked up from reference TRBV3-1 and TRBJ1-1, is DTAVSQTPKYLVTQMGNDKSIKCEQNLGHDTMYWYKQDSKKFLKIMFSYNNKELIINETVPNRFSPKSPDKAHLNLHINSLELGDSAVYFCASSQGSPAEAFFGQGTRLTVV.

This clonotype was counted ten times or more. The CDR3, as DNA: TGTGCCACCAGTGACCGGAACACCGGGGAGCTGTTTTTT. It specifies CATSDRNTGELFF. The chain links TRBV24-1 to TRBJ2-2; the D is unclear. The CDR3 extends over 13 amino acids. V lost 4 bases and J 1 base, leaving 3 bases between the germline ends. In germline, CDR1 is KGHDR, CDR2 SFDVKD.

This clonotype was counted at least ten times. This chain's CDR3 is CSGRTLNGYTF. CDR3 in DNA: TGCAGTGGCCGGACATTAAATGGCTACACCTTC. The J gene is TRBJ1-2, the V gene TRBV20-1, with D possibly being TRBD1 (5 bases). The germline gives CDR1 DFQATT, CDR2 SNEGSKA (reference sequence). The CDR3 covers 11 residues. Trimming shortened V by 7 bases and J by 6 bases, and 12 bases separated the two germline ends.

V is TRBV5-5 and J is TRBJ2-1; D is possibly TRBD2 (5 bases). The CDR3 runs to 11 residues. The V gene lost 0 bases and the J gene lost 10 bases, with 5 bases spanning the gap. The V gene's germline CDR1 is SGHKS and CDR2 YYEKEE (reference sequence). The CDR3, as DNA: TGTGCCAGCAGCTTGGGACTAGAGCAGTTCTTC. Encoded protein: CASSLGLEQFF.

The gene calls are TRBV10-1 and TRBJ1-1, with D possibly TRBD1 on 6 matching bases. The V end was cut by 6 bases, the J end by 1 base, with 9 bases between. This CDR3 has 13 amino acids. Per the germline V gene, CDR1 is WNHNN and CDR2 is SYGVQD (reference sequence). CDR3 sequence (DNA): TGCGCCAGCAGACAGGGCGCGAACACTGAAGCTTTCTTT. Amino acid sequence: CASRQGANTEAFF.

This clonotype was counted between two and nine times. V usage is TRBV6-6 and J usage is TRBJ1-1; D is undetermined. Germline CDR1 and CDR2: MNHNY and SVGAGI (reference sequence). Trimming removed 3 bases at V and 4 bases at J, with 9 bases between. The CDR3 runs to 13 residues. The CDR3: CASSYDTFTEAFF. CDR3 bases: TGTGCCAGCAGTTATGACACGTTCACTGAAGCTTTCTTT.

This clonotype was seen repeatedly, ten times or more. The chain couples TRBV20-1 to TRBJ2-7; D may be TRBD1 or TRBD2 (6 bases each). CDR3 length: 11 residues. Looked up from germline, CDR1 is DFQATT and CDR2 is SNEGSKA (reference sequence). V lost 7 bases and J 0 bases, leaving 7 bases between the germline ends. CDR3 protein: CSEGGSYEQYF. For the CDR3, the DNA is TGCAGTGAGGGGGGCTCCTACGAGCAGTACTTC.